The T cell receptor (beta chain) under discussion was sequenced for a study of cytomegalovirus exposure and HLA in healthy donors. Study context: Researchers found that approximately 77% of over 350 genotyped donors fell within the Caucasian-associated ancestry cluster. General study points: There were some public TCRs occurring in many donors, but most TCR sequences were rare.

The PCR used 60 Vbeta and 13 Jbeta primers. Sequenced by immunoSEQ multiplex PCR; TCRdb stores in-frame clones only, minus some. Here the sample spans under 150,000 clones, 80% to 90% being singletons. The CDR3 is 15 amino acids. Comment on this clone: As yet, its antigen is unknown.

Input material: PBMCs. This sequence originates from a man aged 50 or older in good health and CMV-seronegative. The chain has TRBV1 and TRBJ2-3; no DNA check was done on the table's D call, TRBD2. TRBV1 is tagged as a pseudogene. The CDR3 nucleotides read TGCACCAGCAGAGGAAGGACTATGTGCACAGATACGCAGTATTTT. It translates to CTSRGRTMCTDTQYF.